This TCR beta chain was captured by sequencing in a study of T cells after yellow fever vaccination. Study-wide context: Fractions containing few cells were prepared with SMART-Seq v4 Ultra Low Input.

The authors made TCR cDNA by 5'RACE template switching, adding a universal primer site and UMIs. MiXCR was run by TCRdb on the 5' RACE reads, yielding one entry per CDR3 protein. The sample consists of about 260,000 distinct CDR3 sequences, 10% to 15% of them appearing once. Points on this clonotype: Antigen specificity is unknown.

Broader study findings: Most primary-vaccination clones recurred post-booster (around 97% CD4, just over 85% CD8). The secondary response showed a weaker magnitude and a faster peak, day 5 versus 15.

After removal of 5 bases from V and 4 bases from J, the junction contained 13 bases not matched to a gene. Germline lookup yields CDR1 SQVTM and CDR2 ANQGSEA. The CDR3 spans 16 residues. V gene TRBV29-1 combines with J gene TRBJ2-3; 9 bases line up with TRBD1. The source material was CD4+ T cells sorted from PBMCs, sampled 45 days after the yellow fever booster vaccination. The clonotype originates from a man aged 30 to 39 who received the YFV17D yellow fever vaccine. The CDR3 sequence: CSVHTPGQGGADTQYF. For the CDR3, the DNA is TGCAGCGTTCACACTCCGGGACAGGGTGGCGCAGATACGCAGTATTTT.